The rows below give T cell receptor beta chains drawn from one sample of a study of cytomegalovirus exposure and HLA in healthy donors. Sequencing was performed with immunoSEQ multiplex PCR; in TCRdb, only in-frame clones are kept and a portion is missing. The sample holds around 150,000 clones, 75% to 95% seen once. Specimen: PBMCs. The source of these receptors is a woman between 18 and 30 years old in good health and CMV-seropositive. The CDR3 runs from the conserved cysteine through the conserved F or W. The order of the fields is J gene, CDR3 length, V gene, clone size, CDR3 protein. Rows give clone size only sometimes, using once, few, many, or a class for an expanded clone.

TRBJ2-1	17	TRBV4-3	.	CASSHGGGLAGYNEQFF
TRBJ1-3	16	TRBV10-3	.	CAISPDRSRSGNTIYF
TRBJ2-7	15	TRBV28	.	CASSPFGTSYYEQYF
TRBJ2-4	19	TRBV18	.	CASSPPLGQLILAKNIQYF
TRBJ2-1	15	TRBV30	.	CAWSVRAGGWNEQFF
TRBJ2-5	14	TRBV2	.	CASRPNRVQETQYF
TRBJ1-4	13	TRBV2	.	CASRTVVNEKLFF
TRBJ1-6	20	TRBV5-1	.	CASSRGDREGRSSYNSPLHF
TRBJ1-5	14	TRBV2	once	CASNQRQVKQPQHF
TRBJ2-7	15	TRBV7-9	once	CASSLGGQGVEEQYF
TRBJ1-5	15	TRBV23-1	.	CASKSSGQGDQPQHF
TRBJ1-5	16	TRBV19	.	CASSPGGRGSNQPQHF
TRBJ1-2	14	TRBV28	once	CASRGQGSNYGYTF
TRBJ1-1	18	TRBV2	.	CASSDPMGQGAANTEAFF
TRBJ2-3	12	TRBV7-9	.	CASSRAADTQYF
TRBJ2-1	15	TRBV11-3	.	CASSPLGGLAHEQFF
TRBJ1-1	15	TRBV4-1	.	CASSQMDRVNTEAFF
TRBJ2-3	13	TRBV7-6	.	CASSLAFSDTQYF
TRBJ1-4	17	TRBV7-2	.	CASSWAAGGANPEKLFF
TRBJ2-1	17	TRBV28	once	CASNIEGTRPSYNEQFF